Here is one TCR beta chain with its context. Its specificity is not known. CD4+CD45RO+CD25- cells were isolated as memory CD4+ T cells. This CDR3 contains 13 residues. Germline-derived CDR1 and CDR2 are KGHDR and SFDVKD. Trimming cost V 6 bases and J 7 bases; bases outside gene matches: 4. Overall study results and limits: Tumor Tregs overlapped most with tumor, then blood, naive CD4+ cells. Tumor memory CD4+ T cell TCR gene usage was found to cluster with blood and lymph node memory CD4+ cells and with lymph node naive CD4+ cells.

Semi-nested PCR with Nested Universal Primer A followed constant-region reverse priming of full-length variable regions. One entry per CDR3 protein, called by TCRdb with MiXCR from the 5' RACE reads. The table has about 32,000 distinct CDR3 sequences, roughly a quarter seen once. The gene calls are TRBV24-1 and TRBJ1-5; 8 bases match TRBD1. The specimen sequenced was memory CD4+ T cells sorted from blood. The sample's subset: memory CD4+ T cells, CD4+CD45RO+CD25-. This clonotype was obtained from a female donor with breast cancer. Here the CDR3 reads CATSMTGEQPQHF. In nucleotides, the CDR3 is TGTGCCACCAGTATGACAGGGGAACAGCCCCAGCATTTT.